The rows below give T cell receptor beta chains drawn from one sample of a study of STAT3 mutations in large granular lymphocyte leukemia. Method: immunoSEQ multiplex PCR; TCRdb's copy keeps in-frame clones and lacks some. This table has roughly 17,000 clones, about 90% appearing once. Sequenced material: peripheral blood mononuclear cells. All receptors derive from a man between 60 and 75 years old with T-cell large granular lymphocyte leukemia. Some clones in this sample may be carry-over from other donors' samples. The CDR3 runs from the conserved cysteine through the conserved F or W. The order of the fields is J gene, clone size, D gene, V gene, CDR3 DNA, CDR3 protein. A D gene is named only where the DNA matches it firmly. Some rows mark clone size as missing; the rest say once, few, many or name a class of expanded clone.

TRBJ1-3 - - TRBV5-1 TGCGCCAGCAGCTTGGGGCCCGGGGGCACGGGAAACACCATATATTTT CASSLGPGGTGNTIYF
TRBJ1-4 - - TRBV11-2 TGTGCCAGCAGCTTCAGGGTGGATGAAAAACTGTTTTTT CASSFRVDEKLFF
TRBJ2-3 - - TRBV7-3 TGTGCCAGCAGCCCCGGAAGTTGGGGACGCACAGATACGCAGTATTTT CASSPGSWGRTDTQYF
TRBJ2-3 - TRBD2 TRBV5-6 TGTGCCAGCAGCTTGGGACTAGCGGGCACAGATACGCAGTATTTT CASSLGLAGTDTQYF
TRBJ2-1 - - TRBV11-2 TGTGCCAGCAGCTTAGACAGGGGGGGGAATGAGCAGTTCTTC CASSLDRGGNEQFF
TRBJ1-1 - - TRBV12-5 TGTGCTAGCTGGGTGAGTCACCCGGGACAAGAAGATAGACTGAACACTGAAGCTTTCTTT CASWVSHPGQEDRLNTEAFF
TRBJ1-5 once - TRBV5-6 TGTGCCAGCAGCTTGGTTGGAGGGGATCAGCCCCAGCATTTT CASSLVGGDQPQHF
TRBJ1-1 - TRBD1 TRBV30 TGTGCCTGGAGAGTCGGACAGGGATTCACTGAAGCTTTCTTT CAWRVGQGFTEAFF
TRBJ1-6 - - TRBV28 TGTGCCAGCAGCCAAGGGGGAATTCGGTCACCCCTCCACTTT CASSQGGIRSPLHF
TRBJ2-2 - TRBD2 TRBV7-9 TGTGCCAGCAGCCGGTCGGGACTACTTACCGGGGAGCTGTTTTTT CASSRSGLLTGELFF
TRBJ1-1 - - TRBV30 TGTGCCTGCCGGTCGGGGGGCGCAGGTGAAGCTTTCTTT CACRSGGAGEAFF
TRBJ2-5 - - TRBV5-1 TGCGCCAGCAGCTTGGGAGACAGAGAAGAGACCCAGTACTTC CASSLGDREETQYF
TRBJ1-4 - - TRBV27 TGTGCCAGCAGCTCCCGAGGGGTTAATGAAAAACTGTTTTTT CASSSRGVNEKLFF
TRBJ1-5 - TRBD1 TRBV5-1 TGCGCCAGCAGCCCAGGGACAGGGGGCGCGGGAACCCAGCATTTT CASSPGTGGAGTQHF
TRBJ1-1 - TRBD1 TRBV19 TGTGCCAGTAGTCCACAGGGACAGGTGATCCTAAAGGCTTTCTTT CASSPQGQVILKAFF
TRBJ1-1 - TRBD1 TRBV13 TGTGCCAGCCGGGAACAGGGGGCGAAGACTGAAGCTTTCTTT CASREQGAKTEAFF
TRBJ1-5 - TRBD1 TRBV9 TGTGCCAGCAGCGGCGGGGACAGCCCTAATCAGCCCCAGCATTTT CASSGGDSPNQPQHF